Detailed here is one TCR beta chain. The antigen is undetermined. PCR was performed using 60 Vbeta and 13 Jbeta primers. Sequencing used immunoSEQ multiplex PCR; TCRdb keeps in-frame clones, though not all of them. The sample lists 53,000 or so clones, more than 70% occurring once. This sample is part of a study of cytomegalovirus exposure and HLA in healthy donors. General study results and limits: By HLA locus, TCR association rates varied in a later analysis, with DRB1 showing the most and HLA-C the fewest. With high specificity and sensitivity, the classifier reportedly diagnosed cytomegalovirus status.

Germline loops: CDR1 SEHNR, CDR2 FQNEAQ (reference sequence). The length of the CDR3 is 16 residues. Trimming left V 4 bases short and J 6 bases short, with 18 bases between. The TCR originated in a man aged 25-45 years in good health and CMV-seropositive. The V and J genes are TRBV7-9 and TRBJ1-4; D is ambiguous. The sample consisted of PBMCs. Here the CDR3 reads CASSSTVYGLDEKLFF. Here the CDR3 DNA reads TGTGCCAGCAGCTCGACCGTTTACGGGTTGGATGAAAAACTGTTTTTT.